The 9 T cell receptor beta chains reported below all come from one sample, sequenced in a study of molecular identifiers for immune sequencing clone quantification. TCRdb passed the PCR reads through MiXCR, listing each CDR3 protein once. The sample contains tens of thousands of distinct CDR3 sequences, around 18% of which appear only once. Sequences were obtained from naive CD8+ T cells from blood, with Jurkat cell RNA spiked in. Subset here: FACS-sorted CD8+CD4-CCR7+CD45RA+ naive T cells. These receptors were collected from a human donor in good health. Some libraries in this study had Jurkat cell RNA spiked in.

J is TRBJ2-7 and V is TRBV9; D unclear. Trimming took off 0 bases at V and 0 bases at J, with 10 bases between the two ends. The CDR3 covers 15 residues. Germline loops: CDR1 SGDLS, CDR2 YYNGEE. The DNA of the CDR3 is TGTGCCAGCAGCGTAGTGGTCAGCTGCTCCTACGAGCAGTACTTC. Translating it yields CASSVVVSCSYEQYF.

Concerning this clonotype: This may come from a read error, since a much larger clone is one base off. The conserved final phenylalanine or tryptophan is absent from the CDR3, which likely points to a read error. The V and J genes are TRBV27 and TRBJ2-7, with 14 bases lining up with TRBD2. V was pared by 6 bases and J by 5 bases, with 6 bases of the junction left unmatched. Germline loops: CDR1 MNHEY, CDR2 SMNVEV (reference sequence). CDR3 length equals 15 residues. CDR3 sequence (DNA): TGTGCCAGCAGCCCGGGACTAGCGGGAGTAAACGAGCAGTACCTC. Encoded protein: CASSPGLAGVNEQYL.

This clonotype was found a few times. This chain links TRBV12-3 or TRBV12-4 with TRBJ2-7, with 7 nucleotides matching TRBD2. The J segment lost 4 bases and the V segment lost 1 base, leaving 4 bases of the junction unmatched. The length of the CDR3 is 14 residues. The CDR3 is CASSLGGGSYEQYF. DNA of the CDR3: TGTGCCAGCAGTTTAGGGGGCGGGAGTTACGAGCAGTACTTC.

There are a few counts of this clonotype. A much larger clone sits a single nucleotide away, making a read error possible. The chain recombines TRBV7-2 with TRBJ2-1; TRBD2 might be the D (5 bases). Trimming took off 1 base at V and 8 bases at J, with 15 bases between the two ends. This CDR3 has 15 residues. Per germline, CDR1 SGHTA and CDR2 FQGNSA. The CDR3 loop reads CASSLVLGMNHEQFF. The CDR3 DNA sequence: TGTGCCAGCAGCTTAGTGCTCGGGATGAACCATGAGCAGTTCTTC.

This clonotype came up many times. The CDR3 sequence is CASSPQVGGTDTQYF. CDR3 DNA: TGTGCCAGCAGCCCTCAGGTAGGGGGCACAGATACGCAGTATTTT. This chain uses TRBV3-1 with TRBJ2-3, with D perhaps TRBD1 (5 bases). Germline-derived CDR1 and CDR2 are LGHDT and YNNKEL (reference sequence). The germline V and J ends were trimmed by 4 bases and 1 base, with 12 bases remaining between them. The CDR3 length is 15 residues.

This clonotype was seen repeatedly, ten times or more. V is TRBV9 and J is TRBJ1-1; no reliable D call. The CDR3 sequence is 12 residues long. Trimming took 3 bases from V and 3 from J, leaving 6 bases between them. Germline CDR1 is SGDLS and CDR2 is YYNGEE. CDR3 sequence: CASSATYTEAFF. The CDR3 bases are TGTGCCAGCAGCGCAACCTACACTGAAGCTTTCTTT.

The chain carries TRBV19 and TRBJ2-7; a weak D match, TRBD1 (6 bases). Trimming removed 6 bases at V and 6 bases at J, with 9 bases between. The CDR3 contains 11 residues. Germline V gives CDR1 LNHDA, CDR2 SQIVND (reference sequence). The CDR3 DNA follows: TGTGCCAGTAGGGCAGGGGCCGAGCAGTACTTC. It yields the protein CASRAGAEQYF.

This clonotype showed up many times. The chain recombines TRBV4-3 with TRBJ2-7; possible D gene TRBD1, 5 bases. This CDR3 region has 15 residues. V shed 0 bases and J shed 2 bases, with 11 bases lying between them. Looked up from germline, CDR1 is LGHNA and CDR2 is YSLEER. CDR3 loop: CASSQDLTGAYEQYF. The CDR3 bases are TGCGCCAGCAGCCAAGATCTTACAGGAGCCTACGAGCAGTACTTC.

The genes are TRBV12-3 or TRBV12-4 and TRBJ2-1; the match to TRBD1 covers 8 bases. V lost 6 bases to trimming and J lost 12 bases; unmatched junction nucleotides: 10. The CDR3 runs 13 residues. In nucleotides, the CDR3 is TGTGCCAGCAGCGTCCCGGGACAGGAGGGGCAGTTCTTC. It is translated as CASSVPGQEGQFF.